A single sample gave rise to the 7 T cell receptor beta chains below, sequenced in a study of T cell responses to AZD1222 COVID-19 vaccine. Profiled with immunoSEQ multiplex PCR; TCRdb holds only in-frame clones, not every one. Of over 95,000 clones listed, approximately 90% are singletons. Sequenced here: peripheral blood, sampled 28 days after the second AZD1222 dose. The receptor set was obtained from an adult who received the AZD1222 COVID-19 vaccine.

This chain links TRBV2 with TRBJ2-7, with D perhaps TRBD1 or TRBD2 (5 bases each). V lost 6 bases, J lost 0 bases, and 15 bases lay in between. The CDR3 consists of 15 residues. CDR1 is SNHLY and CDR2 is FYNNEI in the germline V gene. The CDR3 nucleotides read TGTGCCAGCAGCGCGGGCCGGGGCCTCTCCTACGAGCAGTACTTC. The encoded protein is CASSAGRGLSYEQYF.

This chain links TRBV14 with TRBJ2-3; the match to TRBD2 covers 9 bases. The V gene's germline CDR1 is SGHDN and CDR2 FVKESK. V was pared by 3 bases and J by 4 bases, with 8 bases of the junction left unmatched. The CDR3 has 16 amino acids. For the CDR3, the DNA is TGTGCCAGCAGCCAGCCCGGGACTAGCAATCCAGATACGCAGTATTTT. Its translation is CASSQPGTSNPDTQYF.

The chain couples TRBV7-9 to TRBJ1-2; the D gene is possibly TRBD1 (6 bases). The germline CDR1 and CDR2 sequences are SEHNR and FQNEAQ (reference sequence). This CDR3 has 17 amino acids. Trimming shortened V by 4 bases and J by 8 bases, and 26 bases separated the two germline ends. For the CDR3, the DNA is TGTGCCAGCAGCTCCCCAGGGGACACCAACAACTTGAAGGGCTACACCTTC. It is translated as CASSSPGDTNNLKGYTF.

The gene calls are TRBV11-2 and TRBJ2-7, with TRBD2 matching over 11 bases. CDR3 size: 15 residues. V lost 1 base, J lost 2 bases, and 1 base stayed unmatched. CDR1 is SGHAT and CDR2 is FQNNGV in the germline V gene. CDR3: CASSLGLAGTYEQYF. Written as DNA, the CDR3 is TGTGCCAGCAGCTTAGGACTAGCGGGAACCTACGAGCAGTACTTC.

The chain has TRBV6-5 and TRBJ1-5, with D possibly being TRBD1 (6 bases). The CDR3 extends over 15 amino acids. V lost 6 bases and J 4 bases, leaving 16 bases between the germline ends. Germline CDR1 MNHEY, CDR2 SVGAGI. CDR3: CASSADSYGNQPQHF. CDR3 bases: TGTGCCAGCAGCGCGGACAGTTACGGGAATCAGCCCCAGCATTTT.

The sample holds a few counts of this clone. The chain joins TRBV6-2 or TRBV6-3 to TRBJ2-5, with 8 bases identical to TRBD1. J lost 6 bases, V lost 2 bases, and 8 bases had no gene match. Germline CDR1 MNHEY, CDR2 SVGEGT. The CDR3 sequence is 15 residues long. In DNA, the CDR3 is TGTGCCAGCAGTTACCCACAGGGGGTTACGCAGACCCAGTACTTC. It codes for CASSYPQGVTQTQYF.

The gene calls are TRBV5-1 and TRBJ2-2, with 9 bases matching TRBD2. V was pared by 4 bases and J by 4 bases, with 8 bases of the junction left unmatched. Germline loops: CDR1 SGHRS, CDR2 YFSETQ. CDR3 length: 16 residues. DNA of the CDR3: TGCGCCAGCAGCCCCTATAGCGGGAGTGGCACCGGGGAGCTGTTTTTT. This codes for CASSPYSGSGTGELFF.